These 10 T cell receptor beta chains share one sample of origin, sequenced in a study of blood T cell repertoires in COVID-19. Clones were read by immunoSEQ multiplex PCR, and TCRdb kept only the in-frame ones, dropping some. The sample contains around 300,000 clones, about nine tenths of which appear only once. Sequenced input: peripheral blood. The receptor source for this set is a young woman with active or convalescent COVID-19.

As DNA, the CDR3 is TGCGCCAGCAGTGCGGGGGAAAAACTGTTTTTT. It is translated as CASSAGEKLFF. The chain couples TRBV10-2 to TRBJ1-4; no firm D call. This CDR3 contains 11 residues. V was pared by 4 bases and J by 8 bases, with 5 bases between. Looked up from germline, CDR1 is WSHSY and CDR2 is SAAADI.

The chain has TRBV3-1 (or the pseudogene TRBV3-2) and TRBJ1-6; 7 positions match TRBD1. The CDR3 length is 15 residues. CDR1 LGHDT and CDR2 YNNKEL come from the germline V gene (reference sequence). J gave up 4 bases and V 5 bases, and 5 bases lay outside the gene matches. The CDR3 here is CASSITTGYNSPLHF. In DNA form, the CDR3 reads TGTGCCAGCAGCATAACGACAGGGTATAATTCACCCCTCCACTTT.

This clone appeared a single time. The chain joins TRBV12-5 to TRBJ2-3; D remains ambiguous. CDR3 length: 12 amino acids. The germline CDR1 and CDR2 sequences are LGHNT and FRNRAP. The ends were cut back, 5 bases at V and 5 bases at J, with 8 bases in the middle. The CDR3 coding sequence is TGTGCTAGTGGTGGGCCCATAGATACGCAGTATTTT. It translates to CASGGPIDTQYF.

V usage is TRBV10-3 and J usage is TRBJ2-2, with TRBD1 matching 10 bases. V was clipped by 11 bases and J by 5 bases; unmatched bases: 5. The CDR3 runs to 13 residues. The germline CDR1 and CDR2 sequences are ENHRY and SYGVKD. In DNA, the CDR3 is TGTGCCGCCGACAGGGGGCGAACCGGGGAGCTGTTTTTT. It yields the protein CAADRGRTGELFF.

The gene calls are TRBV10-1 and TRBJ1-4; D is ambiguous. Germline loops: CDR1 WNHNN, CDR2 SYGVQD (reference sequence). The CDR3 loop spans 13 amino acids. The V gene lost 8 bases and the J gene lost 10 bases, with 17 bases spanning the gap. The CDR3, as DNA: TGCGCCAGCTCTCGCCAAGAGAGTGGAAAACTGTTTTTT. This gives the protein CASSRQESGKLFF.

The V call is TRBV30, the J call TRBJ1-5; tentatively, D is TRBD1 (6 bases). Trimming left V 4 bases short and J 3 bases short, with 10 bases between. From germline, CDR1 is GTSNPN and CDR2 SVGIG (reference sequence). The CDR3 is 13 amino acids. CDR3 residues: CAWTGQINQPQHF. The CDR3 DNA reads as TGTGCCTGGACCGGACAGATCAATCAGCCCCAGCATTTT.

The chain recombines TRBV19 with TRBJ1-4; D unresolved. The CDR3 is 13 residues long. Germline lookup yields CDR1 LNHDA and CDR2 SQIVND (reference sequence). Trimming stripped 8 bases from V and 5 bases from J, with 12 bases between. The CDR3: CASRVSGNEKLFF. The CDR3 DNA sequence: TGTGCCAGTCGAGTTTCAGGCAATGAAAAACTGTTTTTT.

The genes are TRBV7-3 and TRBJ2-2; D gene uncertain. The V end lost 5 bases, the J end lost 5 bases, and 6 bases lay between the germline ends. Per the germline V gene, CDR1 is SGHTA and CDR2 is FQGTGA. The CDR3 spans 12 residues. CDR3 sequence: CASSAKTGELFF. The CDR3 DNA is TGTGCCAGCAGCGCTAAAACCGGGGAGCTGTTTTTT.

V gene TRBV28 combines with J gene TRBJ1-1, with 8 bases lining up with TRBD1. Germline CDR1 MDHEN, CDR2 SYDVKM. The CDR3 extends over 17 amino acids. V lost 6 bases and J lost 1; bases outside the gene matches: 13. This CDR3 reads CASSLLAGTGQNTEAFF. The CDR3 DNA is TGTGCCAGCAGCCTCCTAGCAGGGACAGGACAGAACACTGAAGCTTTCTTT. Variable domain in full (rest from reference TRBV28 and TRBJ1-1): DVKVTQSSRYLVKRTGEKVFLECVQDMDHENMFWYRQDPGLGLRLIYFSYDVKMKEKGDIPEGYSVSREKKERFSLILESASTNQTSMYLCASSLLAGTGQNTEAFFGQGTRLTVV.

The CDR3, as DNA: TGCAGCGTGGCCCAGGCGTATGGCTACACCTTC. This sequence encodes CSVAQAYGYTF. This sequence joins TRBV29-1 and TRBJ1-2; D remains ambiguous. V was cut by 6 bases and J by 5 bases, with 10 bases left in between. The CDR3 consists of 11 residues. Per the germline V gene, CDR1 is SQVTM and CDR2 is ANQGSEA. Full variable domain (remainder filled in from reference TRBV29-1 and TRBJ1-2): SAVISQKPSRDICQRGTSLTIQCQVDSQVTMMFWYRQQPGQSLTLIATANQGSEATYESGFVIDKFPISRPNLTFSTLTVSNMSPEDSSIYLCSVAQAYGYTFGSGTRLTVV.